Shown below are 14 T cell receptor beta chains from a single sample sequenced in a study of T cells in women clearing cervical HPV infection. Some clones are missing from TCRdb's copy, which holds only in-frame ones; the method was immunoSEQ multiplex PCR. With roughly 24,000 clones in the sample, the ten largest clones hold approximately 5%. The sequencing input was blood buffy coat. The receptors were sampled from a woman aged 18 to 75 with a cervical HPV16 infection that either progressed to CIN3+ or cleared (not recorded which).

Of note for this clone: The read gets to within 3 residues of the CDR3 end, and the germline J gene fills in the rest. The V call is TRBV20-1, the J call TRBJ1-2; 7 nucleotides line up with TRBD1. From germline, CDR1 is DFQATT and CDR2 SNEGSKA (reference sequence). J was trimmed by 5 bases and V by 6 bases; bases with no gene match: 3. This CDR3 comprises 11 residues. CDR3 loop: CSAAGQYGYTF. The DNA read from the CDR3 is TGCAGTGCCGCGGGACAGTATGGC.

Note on this clone: The read terminates 3 residues before the CDR3 end, so the remaining end is supplied by the germline J gene. The chain has TRBV4-1 and TRBJ2-3, with D tentatively TRBD1 (5 bases). The CDR3 runs to 15 residues. Trimming removed 0 bases from V and 3 bases from J, with 10 bases in between. Germline CDR1 reads MGHRA; CDR2 reads YSYEKL. Here the CDR3 reads CASSQEGRDTDTQYF. The DNA read from the CDR3 is TGCGCCAGCAGCCAAGAGGGGCGAGATACAGATACG.

Concerning this clone itself: Read coverage stops 3 residues before the CDR3 terminus; the germline J gene supplies the remainder. V gene TRBV30 combines with J gene TRBJ2-4; no firm D call. The CDR3 contains 12 residues. Germline V gene data show CDR1 as GTSNPN and CDR2 as SVGIG (reference sequence). The CDR3 DNA, read in part, is TGTGCCTGGAGTGCAGAGTTTCTTGGT. Protein sequence: CAWSAEFLG. The entire CDR3 reads CAWSAEFLGQYF.

CDR3 region: CSARPGHPEHSNQPQHF. The part of the CDR3 DNA that was read is TGCAGTGCTAGACCGGGACACCCAGAACACAGCAATCAGCCC. The chain uses TRBV20-1 and TRBJ1-5, with a tentative D call TRBD1 (6 bases). The CDR3 end lies 3 residues beyond the end of the read and is filled in from the germline J gene. CDR1 is DFQATT, CDR2 SNEGSKA, per germline (reference sequence). V gave up 2 bases and J gave up 1 base, with 18 bases separating them. The CDR3 covers 17 residues.

Concerning this clone itself: Read sequence stops 3 residues before the CDR3 end, and the germline J gene provides the missing end. The chain couples TRBV18 to TRBJ2-3, with D possibly TRBD2 on 6 matching bases. Germline CDR1 KGHSH, CDR2 LQKENI. V was shortened by 4 bases and J by 1 base, with 9 bases between the two germline ends. This CDR3 spans 14 amino acids. CDR3 bases read: TGTGCCAGCTCACGGGGGACTGGCACAGATACG. It is translated as CASSRGTGTDT. The full CDR3 protein is CASSRGTGTDTQYF.

A note on this clone: Sequencing ends 3 residues short of the CDR3 end; the germline J gene provides the rest. The rearrangement links TRBV5-1 to TRBJ2-5; D remains ambiguous. Per the germline V gene, CDR1 is SGHRS and CDR2 is YFSETQ. The CDR3 has 13 amino acids. V lost 0 bases to trimming and J lost 5 bases, with 8 bases between them. The CDR3 loop reads CASSLVGRETQYF. The sequenced CDR3 bases are TGCGCCAGCAGCTTGGTCGGTCGGGAGACC.

About this clone: The sequenced fragment ends 3 residues before the CDR3 boundary, so the rest is inferred from the germline J gene. This chain uses TRBV7-2 with TRBJ2-5; D is uncertain. Germline CDR1 reads SGHTA; CDR2 reads FQGNSA. CDR3 length: 12 residues. Trimming stripped 1 base from V and 5 bases from J, with 5 bases between. The part of the CDR3 DNA that was read is TGTGCCAGCAGCTTAGTTATGGAGACC. Translating it yields CASSLVMET. The CDR3 reads in full as CASSLVMETQYF. Variable domain in full (rest from reference TRBV7-2 and TRBJ2-5): GAGVSQSPSNKVTEKGKDVELRCDPISGHTALYWYRQSLGQGLEFLIYFQGNSAPDKSGLPSDRFSAERTGGSVSTLTIQRTQQEDSAVYLCASSLVMETQYFGPGTRLLVL.

Note on this clone: The CDR3 is cut off 3 residues early in the read; its end comes from the germline J gene. This chain connects TRBV2 to TRBJ1-2, with a tentative D call TRBD1 (5 bases). From germline, CDR1 is SNHLY and CDR2 FYNNEI. The length of the CDR3 is 12 residues. Incomplete CDR3 DNA: TGTGCCAGCAGTGTGGGGGGGAGAAGC. Translated: CASSVGGRS. The CDR3 reads in full as CASSVGGRSYTF. Using reference TRBV2 and TRBJ1-2 for the parts outside the CDR3, the full variable domain is EPEVTQTPSHQVTQMGQEVILRCVPISNHLYFYWYRQILGQKVEFLVSFYNNEISEKSEIFDDQFSVERPDGSNFTLKIRSTKLEDSAMYFCASSVGGRSYTFGSGTRLTVV.

Points on this clone: The read comes to an end 3 residues before the CDR3 does, leaving the germline J gene to fill in the end. The chain couples TRBV18 to TRBJ1-3; TRBD1 might be the D (6 bases). Per the germline V gene, CDR1 is KGHSH and CDR2 is LQKENI. Trimming left V 6 bases short and J 3 bases short, with 15 bases between. The CDR3 consists of 15 residues. CDR3 amino acids: CASSEGHSDGNTIYF. The CDR3 DNA, read in part, is TGTGCCAGCTCGGAGGGACACTCGGATGGAAACACC.

Details on this clone: The read gets to within 3 residues of the CDR3 end, and the germline J gene fills in the rest. This chain uses TRBV28 with TRBJ2-7; possibly TRBD1 for D (5 bases). V lost 2 bases and J lost 2, with 10 bases in between. The germline V gene has CDR1 MDHEN and CDR2 SYDVKM. CDR3 length: 14 residues. The CDR3 spells CASSLVQVTYEQYF. The part of the CDR3 DNA that was read is TGTGCCAGCAGTTTAGTACAGGTAACCTACGAG.

Comment on this clone: With the read ending 3 residues before the CDR3 end, the germline J gene is used to fill in that end. V is TRBV18 and J is TRBJ1-2; D possibly corresponds to TRBD1 (5 bases). The length of the CDR3 is 15 residues. Germline-derived CDR1 and CDR2 are KGHSH and LQKENI. V was trimmed by 2 bases and J by 0 bases, leaving 10 bases between them. CDR3 bases read: TGTGCCAGCTCACCAGTTGGGGGGACTAACTATGGC. Its translation: CASSPVGGTNYG. The full CDR3 protein is CASSPVGGTNYGYTF.

Points on this clone: The CDR3 end lies 3 residues beyond the end of the read and is filled in from the germline J gene. The chain uses TRBV30 and TRBJ2-7; 7 bases line up with TRBD1. Germline values: CDR1 GTSNPN, CDR2 SVGIG (reference sequence). The J segment lost 4 bases and the V segment lost 3 bases, leaving 24 bases of the junction unmatched. The length of the CDR3 is 19 residues. This CDR3 is CAWRPPDRVSGLAQYEQYF. CDR3 DNA, as far as it was read: TGTGCCTGGAGACCACCCGACAGGGTTAGTGGGCTAGCTCAATACGAG.

Note on this clone: The read halts 3 residues ahead of the CDR3 end, with the missing end drawn from the germline J gene. The rearrangement uses TRBV5-1 and TRBJ1-5; the match to TRBD1 covers 9 bases. CDR1 and CDR2 (germline): SGHRS, YFSETQ. J gave up 6 bases and V 4 bases, and 5 bases lay outside the gene matches. This CDR3 comprises 14 residues. The CDR3 here is CASSAGTGSQPQHF. Partial CDR3 DNA: TGCGCCAGCAGCGCCGGGACAGGGAGTCAGCCC.

Partial CDR3 DNA: TGCGCCAGCAGTGAAAACAGGGGTTACGGC. It encodes CASSENRGYG. The whole CDR3 reads CASSENRGYGYTF. The J gene is TRBJ1-2, the V gene TRBV10-1; 7 bases align to TRBD1. The read ends 3 residues early relative to the CDR3; the germline J gene fills the gap. Germline lookup yields CDR1 WNHNN and CDR2 SYGVQD (reference sequence). The CDR3 is 13 residues long.